This T cell receptor beta chain was documented in a study of shared clonotypes between healthy human individuals. Study observations and caveats: Tissues were not sampled, only blood, and their repertoires likely differ.

Healthy and HIV-negative, the adult donors had no recent acute infections or vaccinations. Germline V gene lookup returns CDR1 SGHAT and CDR2 FQDESV (reference sequence). V lost 0 bases and J lost 3, with 6 bases in between. This CDR3 is built from 13 residues. The authors sequenced unsorted PBMC DNA on ten immunoSEQ deep assay plates. Data came from immunoSEQ multiplex PCR; TCRdb stores just in-frame clones and leaves some out. The sample includes approximately 500,000 clones, over 60% of them seen just once. With regard to this clone: The antigen remains unidentified.

The V call is TRBV11-1, the J call TRBJ2-7; D ambiguous. This receptor was identified in a woman aged 40 to 55 in good health. Some clones in this sample may be carry-over from other donors' samples. Sequencing used PBMCs. For the CDR3, the DNA is TGTGCCAGCAGCTTAGCGCGTCGCTACGAGCAGTACTTC. Translating it yields CASSLARRYEQYF.